The T cell receptor beta chain described here comes from a study of patients and donors after allogeneic stem cell transplantation. TCRdb independently ran MiXCR on the RT-PCR reads; one entry per CDR3 protein. Of 95,000 to 120,000 distinct CDR3 sequences listed, 35% are singletons. The V gene's germline CDR1 is MNHEY and CDR2 SVGAGI. This CDR3 comprises 15 residues. The junction had 7 bases not matched to a gene; V was cut back by 6 bases and J by 7 bases. The specimen sequenced was blood, either unsorted or a sorted T cell fraction (not recorded which). The TCR comes from a human donor who was either an allogeneic HSCT recipient or a stem cell or donor lymphocyte infusion donor (not recorded which). It is not recorded whose cells these are; they may come from a transplant donor. V usage is TRBV6-5 and J usage is TRBJ1-6, with 9 bases aligning to TRBD1. In DNA, the CDR3 is TGTGCCAGCAGCTTCGACGACAGGGGGAATTCACCCCTCCACTTT. This codes for CASSFDDRGNSPLHF.